These 10 T cell receptor beta chains share one sample of origin, sequenced in a study of early T cells in non-severe SARS-CoV-2 infection. TCRdb reprocessed the 5' RACE reads via MiXCR and lists one record per CDR3 protein. The profile shows around 27,000 distinct CDR3 sequences, roughly 7% of them singletons. The sequencing input was whole blood. Source of these receptors: an adult who was a healthcare worker with PCR-confirmed SARS-CoV-2 infection or an uninfected control (not recorded which).

This clonotype was recorded many times. V is TRBV7-9 and J is TRBJ1-1, with 7 bases that match TRBD1. The V gene's germline CDR1 is SEHNR and CDR2 FQNEAQ (reference sequence). The CDR3 has 12 amino acids. Trimming at V came to 5 bases and at J to 4 bases, leaving 1 base not matched to a gene. The CDR3 protein is CASSRTGTEAFF. In DNA form, the CDR3 reads TGTGCCAGCAGCAGGACAGGCACTGAAGCTTTCTTT.

This clonotype was found a few times. This chain joins TRBV25-1 and TRBJ1-4; D is ambiguous. V lost 3 bases to trimming and J lost 8 bases, with 10 bases between them. There are 13 residues in the CDR3. Germline assignment: CDR1 MGHDK and CDR2 SYGVNS. The DNA for the CDR3 is TGTGCCAGCAGTGACCCTTTTGAAGAAAAACTGTTTTTT. It codes for CASSDPFEEKLFF.

In regard to this clonotype: This may be a read error, as it is one base from a much larger clone. The V call is TRBV18, the J call TRBJ1-5; D possibly corresponds to TRBD1 (5 bases). There are 15 residues in the CDR3. Germline CDR1 and CDR2: KGHSH and LQKENI. The CDR3 DNA sequence: TGTGTCAGCTCACCCCAGGGACTTGGCAATCAGCCCCAGCATTTT. This gives the protein CVSSPQGLGNQPQHF.

In nucleotides, the CDR3 is TGCGCCAGCAGCTTGCTGGACAGGGCAAGTAACAATGAGCAGTTCTTC. This translates into CASSLLDRASNNEQFF. This chain links TRBV5-1 with TRBJ2-1; TRBD1 matches at 8 bases. The V gene end was trimmed by 1 base and the J gene end by 5 bases; junction bases not matched to a gene: 8. This CDR3 is built from 16 residues. Germline CDR1 SGHRS, CDR2 YFSETQ.

This clonotype was observed a few times. The chain couples TRBV7-3 to TRBJ2-1; 8 bases line up with TRBD2. The junction had 7 bases not matched to a gene; V was cut back by 4 bases and J by 14 bases. This CDR3 is built from 12 residues. CDR1 and CDR2 from the germline V gene are SGHTA and FQGTGA. CDR3 protein: CASSSSGTRKFF. The CDR3 bases are TGTGCCAGCAGCTCCAGCGGGACTAGAAAGTTCTTC.

This clonotype was detected ten times or more. V usage is TRBV6-6 and J usage is TRBJ2-1; 9 bases map to TRBD1. Germline trimming cut 2 bases from V and 1 base from J; bases unmatched to any gene: 6. CDR3 length equals 17 residues. The germline V gene encodes CDR1 MNHNY and CDR2 SVGAGI (reference sequence). CDR3 loop: CASSYSRDRVSYNEQFF. In DNA, the CDR3 is TGTGCCAGCAGTTACAGTCGGGACAGGGTATCCTACAATGAGCAGTTCTTC.

This clonotype showed up many times. The V call is TRBV19, the J call TRBJ1-5, with 7 bases that match TRBD1. This CDR3 is built from 15 residues. The V gene end was trimmed by 9 bases and the J gene end by 2 bases; junction bases not matched to a gene: 10. CDR1 and CDR2 (germline): LNHDA, SQIVND (reference sequence). The CDR3: CASKSGTVGNQPQHF. In nucleotides, the CDR3 is TGTGCCAGCAAATCCGGGACAGTGGGCAATCAGCCCCAGCATTTT.

This clonotype was counted ten times or more. V and J are TRBV21-1 and TRBJ2-7; the DNA was not compared with TRBD1, the D call given in the table. TRBV21-1 is reported as a pseudogene. This CDR3 region has 13 residues. The CDR3 nucleotides read TGTGCCAGCAGCATGGACAGGGGGCACGAGCAGTACTTC. It encodes CASSMDRGHEQYF.

This clonotype was observed a few times. This rearrangement joins TRBV4-1 to TRBJ2-7, with 9 positions matching TRBD1. V lost 4 bases and J lost 4; bases outside the gene matches: 8. The CDR3 is made up of 15 amino acids. Germline V gives CDR1 MGHRA, CDR2 YSYEKL. Here the CDR3 reads CASSLPGTGIYEQYF. CDR3 coding DNA: TGCGCCAGCAGCCTACCCGGGACAGGGATATACGAGCAGTACTTC.

The table lists this clonotype with many counts. The J gene is TRBJ2-3, the V gene TRBV30; 9 nucleotides match TRBD2. Losses at the gene ends were 3 bases for V and 5 bases for J; bases not matched to a gene: 3. This CDR3 is built from 13 residues. The germline V gene has CDR1 GTSNPN and CDR2 SVGIG (reference sequence). The CDR3 region has the DNA TGTGCCTGGAGCGGGACTAGCCGAGATACGCAGTATTTT. Protein product: CAWSGTSRDTQYF.